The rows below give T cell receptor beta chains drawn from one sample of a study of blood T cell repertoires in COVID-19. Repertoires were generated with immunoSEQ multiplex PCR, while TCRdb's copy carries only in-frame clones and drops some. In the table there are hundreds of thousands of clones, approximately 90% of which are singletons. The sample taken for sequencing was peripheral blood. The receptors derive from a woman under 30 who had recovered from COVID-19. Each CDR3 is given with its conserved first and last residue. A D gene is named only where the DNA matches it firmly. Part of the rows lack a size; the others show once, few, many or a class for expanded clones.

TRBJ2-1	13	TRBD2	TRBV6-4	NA	TGTGCCAGCAGTGACCAAACTAGCGGTAAGCAGTTCTTC	CASSDQTSGKQFF
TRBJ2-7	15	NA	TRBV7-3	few	TGTGCCAGCAGCTTCCAACAGGCCCAGGGTAGCGAGCAGTACTTC	CASSFQQAQGSEQYF
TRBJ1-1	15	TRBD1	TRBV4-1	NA	TGCGCCAGCAGGATTGGACAGGGTTCGAACACTGAAGCTTTCTTT	CASRIGQGSNTEAFF
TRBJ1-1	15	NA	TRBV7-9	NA	TGTGCCAGCAGCTTAGTGCAGGGGACGAACACTGAAGCTTTCTTT	CASSLVQGTNTEAFF
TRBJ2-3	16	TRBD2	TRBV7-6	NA	TGTGCCAGCAGCGGGCCGCTAGCGGGAGTTCCAGATACGCAGTATTTT	CASSGPLAGVPDTQYF
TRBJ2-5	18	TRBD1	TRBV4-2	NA	TGTGCCAGCAGCCAAGGTCGTAACGTGGCAGGGGGTGGGGAGACCCAGTACTTC	CASSQGRNVAGGGETQYF
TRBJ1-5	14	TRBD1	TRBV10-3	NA	TGTGCCATCAGTCCAGGGGGCGCAGTTCAGCCCCAGCATTTT	CAISPGGAVQPQHF
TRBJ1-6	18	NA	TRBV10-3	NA	TGTGCCATCAGTGAGTCCGCAGGAATGGTCACCTATAATTCACCCCTCCACTTT	CAISESAGMVTYNSPLHF
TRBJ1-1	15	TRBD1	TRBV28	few	TGTGCCAGCAGTTTGGAACAGGGGGCTTTCACTGAAGCTTTCTTT	CASSLEQGAFTEAFF
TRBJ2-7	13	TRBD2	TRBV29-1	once	TGCAGCGTTGTGGGACTAGCGGACTACGAGCAGTACTTC	CSVVGLADYEQYF
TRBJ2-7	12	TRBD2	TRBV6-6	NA	TGTGCCAGCAGGAGCGGGGGATACGAGCAGTACTTC	CASRSGGYEQYF
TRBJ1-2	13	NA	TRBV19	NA	TGTGCCAGTAGTCTCCGGGAGTACTATGGCTACACCTTC	CASSLREYYGYTF
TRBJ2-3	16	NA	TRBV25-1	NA	TGTGCCAGCAGTGTCCGGGACTCCTCCGCCACAGATACGCAGTATTTT	CASSVRDSSATDTQYF
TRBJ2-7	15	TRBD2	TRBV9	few	TGTGCCAGCAGCGTAGCGCGGGAGGGCCTCGGCGAGCAGTACTTC	CASSVAREGLGEQYF
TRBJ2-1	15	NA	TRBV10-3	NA	TGTGCCATCAGTGACGGAGGGAGCTCCTACAATGAGCAGTTCTTC	CAISDGGSSYNEQFF
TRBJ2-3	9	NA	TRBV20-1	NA	TGCAGTGCTAGCATGCCGGTCAATTTT	CSASMPVNF
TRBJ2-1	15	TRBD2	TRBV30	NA	TGTGCCTGGACCGCACTAGCGGGAGTATTTCGTGAGCAGTTCTTC	CAWTALAGVFREQFF
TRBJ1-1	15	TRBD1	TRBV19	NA	TGTGCCAGTAGTAAGAAGGGGGCGCGGAACACTGAAGCTTTCTTT	CASSKKGARNTEAFF
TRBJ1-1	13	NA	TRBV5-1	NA	TGCGCCAGCAGCGGGGGCCCCGCCACTGAAGCTTTCTTT	CASSGGPATEAFF
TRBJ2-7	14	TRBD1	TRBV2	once	TGTGCCAGCAGTGAATCCGGGACAGATTACGAGCAGTACTTC	CASSESGTDYEQYF
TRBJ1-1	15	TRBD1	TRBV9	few	TGTGCCAGCAGCGTACTGGGACAGGGGAACACTGAAGCTTTCTTT	CASSVLGQGNTEAFF
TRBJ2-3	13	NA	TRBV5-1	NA	TGCGCCAGCACCCCAGCAGCGCCAGATACGCAGTATTTT	CASTPAAPDTQYF
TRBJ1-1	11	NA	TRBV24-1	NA	TGTGCCACCAGTTCAAACACTGAAGCTTTCTTT	CATSSNTEAFF